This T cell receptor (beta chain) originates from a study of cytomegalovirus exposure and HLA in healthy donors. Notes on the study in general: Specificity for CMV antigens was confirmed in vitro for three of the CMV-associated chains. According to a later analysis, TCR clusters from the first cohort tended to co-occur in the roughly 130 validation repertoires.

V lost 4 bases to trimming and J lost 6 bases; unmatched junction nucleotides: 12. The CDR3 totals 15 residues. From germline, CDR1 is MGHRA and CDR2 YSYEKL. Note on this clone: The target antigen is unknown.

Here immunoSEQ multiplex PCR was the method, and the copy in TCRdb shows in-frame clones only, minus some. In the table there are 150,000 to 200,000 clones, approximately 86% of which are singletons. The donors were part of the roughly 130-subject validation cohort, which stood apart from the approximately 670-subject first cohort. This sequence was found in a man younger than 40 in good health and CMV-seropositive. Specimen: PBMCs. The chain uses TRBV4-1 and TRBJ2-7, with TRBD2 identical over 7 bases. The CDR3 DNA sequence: TGCGCCAGCAGCCCGAGGGACTGGGAGGGTTCCGAGCAGTACTTC. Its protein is CASSPRDWEGSEQYF.